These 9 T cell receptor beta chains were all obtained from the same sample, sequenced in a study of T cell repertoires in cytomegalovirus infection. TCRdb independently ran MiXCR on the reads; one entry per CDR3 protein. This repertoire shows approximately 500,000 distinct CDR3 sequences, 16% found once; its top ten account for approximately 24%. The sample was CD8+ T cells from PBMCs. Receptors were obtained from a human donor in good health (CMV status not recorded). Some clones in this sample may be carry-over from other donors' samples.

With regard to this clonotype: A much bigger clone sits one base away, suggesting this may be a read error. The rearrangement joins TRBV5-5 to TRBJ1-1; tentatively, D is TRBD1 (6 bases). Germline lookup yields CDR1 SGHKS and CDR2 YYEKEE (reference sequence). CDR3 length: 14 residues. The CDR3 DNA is TGTGCCAGCGGGCCGCCCCAGGGGAACACTGAAGCTGTCTTT. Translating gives CASGPPQGNTEAVF.

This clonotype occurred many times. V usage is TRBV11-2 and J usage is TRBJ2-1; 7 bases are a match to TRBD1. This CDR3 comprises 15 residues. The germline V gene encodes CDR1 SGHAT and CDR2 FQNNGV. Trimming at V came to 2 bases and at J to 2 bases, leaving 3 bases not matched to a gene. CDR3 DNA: TGTGCCAGCAGCTTAAGAGACAGGGCCTACAATGAGCAGTTCTTC. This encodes CASSLRDRAYNEQFF.

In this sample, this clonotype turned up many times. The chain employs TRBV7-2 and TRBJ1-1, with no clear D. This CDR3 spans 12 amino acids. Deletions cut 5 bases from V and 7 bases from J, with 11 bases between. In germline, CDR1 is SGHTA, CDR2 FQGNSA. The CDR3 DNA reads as TGTGCCAGCAGCCCCCGACGATTTGAAGCTTTCTTT. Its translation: CASSPRRFEAFF. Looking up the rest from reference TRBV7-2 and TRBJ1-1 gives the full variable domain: GAGVSQSPSNKVTEKGKDVELRCDPISGHTALYWYRQSLGQGLEFLIYFQGNSAPDKSGLPSDRFSAERTGGSVSTLTIQRTQQEDSAVYLCASSPRRFEAFFGQGTRLTVV.

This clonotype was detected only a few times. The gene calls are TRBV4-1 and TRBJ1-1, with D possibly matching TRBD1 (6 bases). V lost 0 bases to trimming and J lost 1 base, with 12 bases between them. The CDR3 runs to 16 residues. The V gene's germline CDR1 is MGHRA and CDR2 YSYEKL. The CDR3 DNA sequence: TGCGCCAGCAGCCAAGATGAGGGGGGCCCGAACACTGAAGCTTTCTTT. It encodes CASSQDEGGPNTEAFF.

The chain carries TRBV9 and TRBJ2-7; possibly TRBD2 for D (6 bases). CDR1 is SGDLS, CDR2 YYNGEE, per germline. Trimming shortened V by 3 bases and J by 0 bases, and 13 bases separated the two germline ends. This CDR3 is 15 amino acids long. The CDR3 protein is CASSGGGASSYEQYF. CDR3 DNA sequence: TGTGCCAGCAGCGGAGGAGGGGCGAGCTCCTACGAGCAGTACTTC.

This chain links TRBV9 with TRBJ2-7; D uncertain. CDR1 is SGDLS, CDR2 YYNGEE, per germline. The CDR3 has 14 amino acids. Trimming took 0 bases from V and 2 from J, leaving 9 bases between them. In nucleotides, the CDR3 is TGTGCCAGCAGCGTAGATCACAATCCCTACGAGCAGTACTTC. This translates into CASSVDHNPYEQYF.

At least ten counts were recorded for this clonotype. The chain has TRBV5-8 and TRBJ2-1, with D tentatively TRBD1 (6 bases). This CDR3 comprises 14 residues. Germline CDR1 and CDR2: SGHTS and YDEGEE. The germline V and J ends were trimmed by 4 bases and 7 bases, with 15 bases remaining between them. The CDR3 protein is CASSRGTRDNEQFF. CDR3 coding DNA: TGTGCCAGCAGCAGGGGGACCAGAGATAATGAGCAGTTCTTC.

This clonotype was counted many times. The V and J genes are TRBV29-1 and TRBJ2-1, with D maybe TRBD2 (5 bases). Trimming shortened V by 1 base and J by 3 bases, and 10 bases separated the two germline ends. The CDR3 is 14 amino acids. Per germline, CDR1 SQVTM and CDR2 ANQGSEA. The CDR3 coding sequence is TGCAGCGTTGAAGCGGGAACGTTCTACAATGAGCAGTTCTTC. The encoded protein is CSVEAGTFYNEQFF.

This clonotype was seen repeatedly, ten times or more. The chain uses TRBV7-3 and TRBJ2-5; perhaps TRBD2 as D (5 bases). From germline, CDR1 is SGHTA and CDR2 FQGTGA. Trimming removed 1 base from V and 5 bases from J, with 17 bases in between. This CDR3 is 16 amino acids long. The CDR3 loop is CASSLNGGPLSETQYF. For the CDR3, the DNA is TGTGCCAGCAGCTTAAACGGCGGGCCCCTCAGTGAGACCCAGTACTTC. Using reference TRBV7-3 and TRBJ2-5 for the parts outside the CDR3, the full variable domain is GAGVSQTPSNKVTEKGKYVELRCDPISGHTALYWYRQSLGQGPEFLIYFQGTGAADDSGLPNDRFFAVRPEGSVSTLKIQRTERGDSAVYLCASSLNGGPLSETQYFGPGTRLLVL.